The next 14 T cell receptor beta chains were all read from a single sample in a study of T cell responses to AZD1222 COVID-19 vaccine. TCRdb's copy holds only in-frame clones and misses some; the assay was immunoSEQ multiplex PCR. The sample yields 80,000 or so clones, nearly 90% seen once. The sample consisted of peripheral blood, taken on day 0 of AZD1222 vaccination. All receptors come from an adult in good health.

Only a few counts were recorded for this clone. This chain joins TRBV19 and TRBJ1-1; D unclear. The CDR3 contains 15 residues. V was clipped by 3 bases and J by 3 bases, with 14 bases between them. The germline V gene encodes CDR1 LNHDA and CDR2 SQIVND (reference sequence). CDR3 in amino acids: CASSMLADGDTEAFF. CDR3 nucleotide sequence: TGTGCCAGTAGTATGTTGGCAGACGGGGACACTGAAGCTTTCTTT.

V is TRBV7-6 and J is TRBJ2-3, with D perhaps TRBD1 (5 bases). This CDR3 has 15 amino acids. The V gene's germline CDR1 is SGHVS and CDR2 FNYEAQ. Trimming took 1 base from V and 4 from J, leaving 12 bases between them. In DNA, the CDR3 is TGTGCCAGCAGCTTAGGGGGCGGTGCTGCAGATACGCAGTATTTT. This sequence encodes CASSLGGGAADTQYF.

The chain uses TRBV21-1 and TRBJ1-1. TRBV21-1 has pseudogene status. The CDR3 covers 18 residues. The CDR3 loop reads CASSKWWGSRIKNTEAFF. For the CDR3, the DNA is TGTGCCAGCAGCAAATGGTGGGGTTCGAGGATAAAGAACACTGAAGCTTTCTTT.

This chain uses TRBV30 with TRBJ2-1; 9 nucleotides align to TRBD1. CDR3 length equals 15 residues. Germline V gives CDR1 GTSNPN, CDR2 SVGIG (reference sequence). V was clipped by 1 base and J by 7 bases; unmatched bases: 8. Here the CDR3 reads CAWSGGQGGWNEQFF. CDR3 coding DNA: TGTGCCTGGAGTGGGGGACAGGGAGGGTGGAATGAGCAGTTCTTC.

This clone was observed a few times. The chain has TRBV2 and TRBJ2-7, with a possible D match to TRBD1 (5 bases). Per germline, CDR1 SNHLY and CDR2 FYNNEI. The CDR3 loop spans 13 amino acids. V lost 9 bases and J 0 bases, leaving 12 bases between the germline ends. The CDR3 nucleotides are TGTGCCAGTGGGGCTATACGCTCCTACGAGCAGTACTTC. It encodes CASGAIRSYEQYF. Complete variable domain (other parts from reference TRBV2 and TRBJ2-7): EPEVTQTPSHQVTQMGQEVILRCVPISNHLYFYWYRQILGQKVEFLVSFYNNEISEKSEIFDDQFSVERPDGSNFTLKIRSTKLEDSAMYFCASGAIRSYEQYFGPGTRLTVT.

The genes are TRBV5-1 and TRBJ1-2; maybe TRBD1 (5 bases). V dropped 6 bases and J dropped 0 bases, with 18 bases sitting between them. Germline assignment: CDR1 SGHRS and CDR2 YFSETQ. This CDR3 comprises 16 residues. CDR3 loop: CASTPGTPTANYGYTF. CDR3 nucleotides: TGCGCCAGCACACCCGGGACCCCTACGGCTAACTATGGCTACACCTTC.

V is TRBV4-3 and J is TRBJ2-3; 11 bases line up with TRBD2. Germline V gives CDR1 LGHNA, CDR2 YSLEER. V gave up 0 bases and J gave up 5 bases; unmatched junction bases: 4. The CDR3 spans 16 residues. The DNA of the CDR3 is TGCGCCAGCAGCCAAGACTATAGCGGGAGGGGAGATACGCAGTATTTT. Translated, it gives CASSQDYSGRGDTQYF.

This chain links TRBV27 with TRBJ1-1, with TRBD1 identical over 7 bases. Per the germline V gene, CDR1 is MNHEY and CDR2 is SMNVEV (reference sequence). The CDR3 has 13 residues. V lost 5 bases to trimming and J lost 4 bases; unmatched junction nucleotides: 4. The CDR3 bases are TGTGCCAGCAGTACTTACAGGGGCACTGAAGCTTTCTTT. This encodes CASSTYRGTEAFF.

The chain recombines TRBV5-1 with TRBJ2-5; D perhaps matches TRBD2 (5 bases). This CDR3 is 17 amino acids long. Germline CDR1 is SGHRS and CDR2 is YFSETQ. Trimming left V 7 bases short and J 1 base short, with 23 bases between. CDR3 DNA sequence: TGCGCCAGCTCCCCGACTACGGGCTTAGAGAGCCAAGAGACCCAGTACTTC. This gives the protein CASSPTTGLESQETQYF.

The V call is TRBV4-1, the J call TRBJ2-2; D gene uncertain. This CDR3 has 14 amino acids. V gave up 4 bases and J gave up 5 bases, with 11 bases separating them. The germline V gene has CDR1 MGHRA and CDR2 YSYEKL. The DNA of the CDR3 is TGCGCCAGCAGCCCTGGGTCCAGTACCGGGGAGCTGTTTTTT. Amino acid sequence: CASSPGSSTGELFF.

The chain carries TRBV24-1 and TRBJ2-2; tentatively, D is TRBD1 or TRBD2 (5 bases each). CDR1 and CDR2 (germline): KGHDR, SFDVKD. Trimming took 3 bases from V and 6 from J, leaving 28 bases between them. The CDR3 spans 20 residues. CDR3 in amino acids: CATSDRPPLSGRRTAGELFF. The CDR3 DNA reads as TGTGCCACCAGTGATCGACCACCCCTTTCAGGGAGACGAACGGCCGGGGAGCTGTTTTTT.

The chain employs TRBV4-2 and TRBJ2-2; D is ambiguous. Trimming took 6 bases from V and 7 from J, leaving 15 bases between them. This CDR3 has 14 residues. The germline CDR1 and CDR2 sequences are LGHNA and YNFKEQ. CDR3 nucleotides: TGTGCCAGCAGTCGTCAGGAGAACCACGGGGAGCTGTTTTTT. Translation gives CASSRQENHGELFF.

The chain combines TRBV7-9 with TRBJ2-1; 9 bases align to TRBD1. This CDR3 is built from 15 residues. Germline trimming cut 7 bases from V and 8 bases from J; bases unmatched to any gene: 12. Germline CDR1 SEHNR, CDR2 FQNEAQ (reference sequence). CDR3 in DNA: TGTGCCAGCACCCCAGAGGGACAGGGAAGGGATGAGCAGTTCTTC. Its translation is CASTPEGQGRDEQFF.

This clone was detected once. The V and J genes are TRBV7-8 and TRBJ1-4; no clear D. This CDR3 region has 14 residues. The germline V gene has CDR1 SGHVS and CDR2 FQNEAQ. The ends were cut back, 3 bases at V and 10 bases at J, with 15 bases in the middle. The chain's CDR3 is CASSLRAVGGKLFF. The CDR3 nucleotides read TGTGCCAGCAGCTTGAGAGCGGTGGGCGGAAAACTGTTTTTT. The full variable domain, its missing parts supplied by reference TRBV7-8 and TRBJ1-4, is GAGVSQSPRYKVAKRGQDVALRCDPISGHVSLFWYQQALGQGPEFLTYFQNEAQLDKSGLPSDRFFAERPEGSVSTLKIQRTQQEDSAVYLCASSLRAVGGKLFFGSGTQLSVL.